One and the same sample provided the 18 T cell receptor beta chains below, sequenced in a study of response to subunit inactivated influenza vaccine. MiXCR, applied by TCRdb to the RT-PCR reads, yields one record per CDR3 protein. The sample consists of 650,000 to 850,000 distinct CDR3 sequences, approximately 14% of them appearing once. Sequencing was performed on PBMCs from blood, taken 14 to 15 days before vaccination. Every receptor here comes from a man in his fifties or sixties who received an inactivated influenza vaccine.

The rearrangement links TRBV12-2 to TRBJ1-1; the listed D gene, TRBD1, was not tested against the DNA. TRBV12-2 is noted as a pseudogene. The CDR3 sequence is 18 residues long. The CDR3 protein is CASRLGYYSPRTNTEAFF. The CDR3 DNA reads TGTGCAAGTCGCTTAGGGTATTACAGCCCCAGAACGAACACTGAAGCTTTCTTT.

This clonotype was found a few times. The rearrangement links TRBV5-1 to TRBJ1-2; 7 bases are shared with TRBD1. The germline gives CDR1 SGHRS, CDR2 YFSETQ. V dropped 4 bases and J dropped 0; count of bases not matched to a gene: 9. CDR3 length equals 16 residues. As DNA, the CDR3 is TGCGCCAGCAGCCCAGGGGGGCTGCAAGCTAACTATGGCTACACCTTC. Its protein is CASSPGGLQANYGYTF.

This clonotype was seen a few times. The V and J genes are TRBV4-3 and TRBJ2-7; weak D call: TRBD2 (6 bases). The V end lost 3 bases, the J end lost 0 bases, and 18 bases lay between the germline ends. CDR1 LGHNA and CDR2 YSLEER come from the germline V gene. The CDR3 spans 17 residues. CDR3 bases: TGCGCCAGCAGCCACGCCGCCTTTACGGGAGTCTCCTACGAGCAGTACTTC. It specifies CASSHAAFTGVSYEQYF.

This clonotype occurred a few times. Written as DNA, the CDR3 is TGCAGTGCTAGAGATTTCGACAGCTCCTACGAGCAGTACTTC. Its translation is CSARDFDSSYEQYF. The chain joins TRBV20-1 to TRBJ2-7; possibly TRBD1 for D (5 bases). Trimming took off 0 bases at V and 0 bases at J, with 9 bases between the two ends. The CDR3 length is 14 residues. CDR1 DFQATT and CDR2 SNEGSKA come from the germline V gene (reference sequence).

This clonotype was detected a few times. This sequence joins TRBV27 and TRBJ2-7; D is unresolved. Trimming took off 1 base at V and 0 bases at J, with 7 bases between the two ends. Germline V gene sequence: CDR1 MNHEY, CDR2 SMNVEV (reference sequence). This CDR3 has 14 amino acids. The CDR3 coding sequence is TGTGCCAGCAGTTTATTCAGCCCCTCCTACGAGCAGTACTTC. Its protein is CASSLFSPSYEQYF.

The chain combines TRBV5-1 with TRBJ2-5; TRBD1 matches at 8 bases. Germline trimming cut 0 bases from V and 2 bases from J; bases unmatched to any gene: 3. Germline loops: CDR1 SGHRS, CDR2 YFSETQ. The CDR3 has 15 residues. The CDR3 DNA follows: TGCGCCAGCAGCTTGGGGGGACAGGAGCAAGAGACCCAGTACTTC. Translation: CASSLGGQEQETQYF.

This clonotype was seen at least ten times. This chain joins TRBV20-1 and TRBJ2-7, with TRBD2 matching 8 bases. CDR1 and CDR2 from the germline V gene are DFQATT and SNEGSKA (reference sequence). There are 15 residues in the CDR3. The junction had 12 bases not matched to a gene; V was cut back by 3 bases and J by 5 bases. CDR3 DNA sequence: TGCAGTGCTAGGGTAGGGAGCGGGAGTTTCGACGAGCAGTACTTC. This translates into CSARVGSGSFDEQYF.

This clonotype has ten or more counts. The chain uses TRBV10-3 and TRBJ2-2; the D is unclear. Germline V gene lookup returns CDR1 ENHRY and CDR2 SYGVKD. This CDR3 is 16 amino acids long. V was shortened by 3 bases and J by 0 bases, with 11 bases between the two germline ends. The CDR3 loop is CAISDPPGTNTGELFF. In nucleotides, the CDR3 is TGTGCCATCAGTGACCCGCCGGGCACGAACACCGGGGAGCTGTTTTTT.

This clonotype was seen only once. V and J are TRBV3-1 and TRBJ2-1; 9 bases match TRBD2. J lost 5 bases, V lost 4 bases, and 9 bases had no gene match. The CDR3 sequence is 16 residues long. CDR1 is LGHDT and CDR2 is YNNKEL in the germline V gene (reference sequence). The CDR3 here is CASSRNSGGTHNEQFF. In nucleotides, the CDR3 is TGTGCCAGCAGCCGAAATAGCGGGGGAACTCACAATGAGCAGTTCTTC.

This clonotype has a handful of counts. This rearrangement joins TRBV20-1 to TRBJ2-7; no clear D gene. V was pared by 6 bases and J by 5 bases, with 14 bases between. CDR1 is DFQATT, CDR2 SNEGSKA, per germline (reference sequence). This CDR3 has 12 amino acids. The CDR3 sequence is CSAQPRADEQYF. In nucleotides, the CDR3 is TGCAGTGCACAACCCCGGGCGGACGAGCAGTACTTC.

This clonotype was detected a few times. V usage is TRBV12-3 or TRBV12-4 and J usage is TRBJ2-3; either TRBD1 or TRBD2 may fit D (5 bases each). The CDR3 has 13 amino acids. Trimming stripped 7 bases from V and 5 bases from J, with 13 bases between. CDR3 sequence (DNA): TGTGCCAGCAACGGACTGACAGTAGATACGCAGTATTTT. Protein product: CASNGLTVDTQYF.

This clonotype showed up just once. The V call is TRBV4-2, the J call TRBJ2-7, with TRBD1 matching over 7 bases. CDR1 is LGHNA and CDR2 is YNFKEQ in the germline V gene. This CDR3 spans 13 amino acids. Trimming cost V 4 bases and J 8 bases; bases outside gene matches: 8. The CDR3 protein is CASSPGTESQQYF. The CDR3 region has the DNA TGTGCCAGCAGCCCCGGGACAGAAAGCCAGCAGTACTTC.

This clonotype has just a few counts. The V and J genes are TRBV20-1 and TRBJ1-1; 9 nucleotides align to TRBD1. The CDR3 totals 13 residues. Looked up from germline, CDR1 is DFQATT and CDR2 is SNEGSKA (reference sequence). This CDR3 is CRVTGGMNTEAFF. CDR3 nucleotides: TGCAGAGTAACAGGGGGCATGAACACTGAAGCTTTCTTT.

This rearrangement joins TRBV6-2 or TRBV6-3 to TRBJ2-7, with 15 bases aligning to TRBD2. The CDR3 has 19 amino acids. Germline V CDR1 and CDR2: MNHEY, SVGEGT. With 6 bases clipped from V and 0 bases from J, the junction kept 12 bases outside the gene matches. CDR3 loop: CASSRAPGTSGGRSYEQYF. CDR3 nucleotides: TGTGCCAGCAGCCGTGCCCCCGGGACTAGCGGGGGGCGCTCCTACGAGCAGTACTTC.

This chain uses TRBV4-3 with TRBJ2-5; 12 nucleotides agree with TRBD2. The CDR3 is made up of 16 amino acids. In germline, CDR1 is LGHNA, CDR2 YSLEER. After removal of 0 bases from V and 4 bases from J, the junction contained 3 bases not matched to a gene. The CDR3 protein is CASSQDSLAGGETQYF. The DNA of the CDR3 is TGCGCCAGCAGCCAAGATTCACTAGCGGGAGGAGAGACCCAGTACTTC.

The V gene is TRBV29-1, the J gene TRBJ2-1; 12 nucleotides agree with TRBD2. Unmatched junction bases numbered 7, after V lost 7 bases and J lost 6 bases. The germline V gene encodes CDR1 SQVTM and CDR2 ANQGSEA. The CDR3 extends over 14 amino acids. CDR3 region: CSGGLAGGSNEQFF. The CDR3 nucleotides are TGCAGCGGGGGGCTAGCGGGAGGGTCCAATGAGCAGTTCTTC.

This clonotype occurred a few times. The chain joins TRBV12-3 or TRBV12-4 to TRBJ2-2, with D perhaps TRBD1 (5 bases). This CDR3 is 16 amino acids long. Trimming shortened V by 4 bases and J by 4 bases, and 16 bases separated the two germline ends. For the CDR3, the DNA is TGTGCCAGCAGTTCTGAAGGGGCGCGAGGCACCGGGGAGCTGTTTTTT. This gives the protein CASSSEGARGTGELFF.

About this clonotype: A junction end diverges from the germline sequence, so it may reflect a read error. V is TRBV7-7 and J is TRBJ2-7, with D perhaps TRBD1 (5 bases). Germline values: CDR1 SSHAT, CDR2 FNYEAQ (reference sequence). There are 14 residues in the CDR3. The chain's CDR3 is CASSEDMFSYEQYF. The CDR3 DNA sequence: TGTGCTAGCAGCGAGGACATGTTCTCCTACGAGCAGTACTTC. Full variable domain (remainder filled in from reference TRBV7-7 and TRBJ2-7): GAGVSQSPRYKVTKRGQDVTLRCDPISSHATLYWYQQALGQGPEFLTYFNYEAQPDKSGLPSDRFSAERPEGSISTLTIQRTEQRDSAMYRCASSEDMFSYEQYFGPGTRLTVT.